What follows are 9 T cell receptor beta chains derived from one specimen sequenced in a study of shared clonotypes between healthy human individuals. This table comes from immunoSEQ multiplex PCR, and its TCRdb copy is limited to in-frame clones, with some not included. The sample consists of some 2 million clones, less than 95% of them appearing once. CD45RO-negative, CCR7-positively selected cells formed the naive CD8 fraction, excluding terminally differentiated effector memory CD45RA+ cells. Sequences were obtained from naive CD8+ T cells sorted from blood. These receptors all come from a man aged 18 to 30 in good health.

On this clone: The sample has other DNA sequences that encode this CDR3 too. V usage is TRBV11-2 and J usage is TRBJ2-7; D not resolved. CDR1 is SGHAT, CDR2 FQNNGV, per germline. The CDR3 is 10 residues long. V lost 4 bases, J lost 4 bases, and 2 bases lay in between. CDR3 protein: CASSYYEQYF. CDR3 nucleotides: TGTGCCAGCAGCTATTACGAGCAGTACTTC.

The V call is TRBV30, the J call TRBJ2-5; D might be TRBD1 (5 bases). Trimming cost V 0 bases and J 4 bases, with 9 bases left between them. Germline values: CDR1 GTSNPN, CDR2 SVGIG (reference sequence). The CDR3 covers 13 residues. CDR3 region: CAWSVAGIETQYF. DNA of the CDR3: TGTGCCTGGAGTGTAGCAGGGATAGAGACCCAGTACTTC.

The chain combines TRBV21-1 with TRBJ1-2; TRBD1 is taken as the D call from the table, unchecked against the DNA. TRBV21-1 is recorded as a pseudogene. The CDR3 loop spans 17 amino acids. CDR3 in DNA: TGTGCCAGCAGCAGAACAAAACATGAGGGGGAGCACTATGGCTACACCTTC. Protein product: CASSRTKHEGEHYGYTF.

The chain links TRBV9 to TRBJ2-1; the D gene could be TRBD1 or TRBD2 (6 bases each). Germline lookup yields CDR1 SGDLS and CDR2 YYNGEE. This CDR3 region has 15 residues. Between the trimmed V and J ends, which lost 0 bases and 7 bases, there was a span of 14 bases. CDR3 region: CASSVEGGTPNEQFF. For the CDR3, the DNA is TGTGCCAGCAGCGTAGAAGGGGGGACACCGAATGAGCAGTTCTTC.

This chain joins TRBV4-1 and TRBJ2-7; D gene uncertain. This CDR3 has 13 amino acids. Per germline, CDR1 MGHRA and CDR2 YSYEKL. Trimming removed 3 bases from V and 4 bases from J, with 10 bases in between. CDR3 residues: CASSQLVGYEQYF. DNA of the CDR3: TGCGCCAGCAGCCAGCTCGTGGGGTACGAGCAGTACTTC.

The chain recombines TRBV5-8 with TRBJ2-7; 7 bases line up with TRBD2. V lost 1 base to trimming and J lost 1 base; unmatched junction nucleotides: 5. Germline CDR1 is SGHTS and CDR2 is YDEGEE. This CDR3 has 15 residues. The CDR3 protein is CASSLRGRYSYEQYF. CDR3 DNA: TGTGCCAGCAGCTTGCGCGGGAGATATTCCTACGAGCAGTACTTC.

The chain carries TRBV6-5 and TRBJ2-7; no reliable D call. The CDR3 is 14 amino acids. V was shortened by 0 bases and J by 1 base, with 7 bases between the two germline ends. Germline CDR1 and CDR2: MNHEY and SVGAGI. CDR3 sequence (DNA): TGTGCCAGCAGTTACTCCTACGGATCCTACGAGCAGTACTTC. Encoded protein: CASSYSYGSYEQYF.

The gene calls are TRBV11-3 and TRBJ2-5, with 9 bases matching TRBD1. The CDR3 length is 13 residues. The junction had 4 bases not matched to a gene; V was cut back by 6 bases and J by 5 bases. The germline V gene has CDR1 SGHNT and CDR2 YENEEA. The CDR3 sequence: CASSSGTGETQYF. As DNA, the CDR3 is TGTGCCAGCAGTTCCGGGACAGGGGAGACCCAGTACTTC. Supplemented by reference TRBV11-3 and TRBJ2-5, the full variable domain reads EAGVVQSPRYKIIEKKQPVAFWCNPISGHNTLYWYLQNLGQGPELLIRYENEEAVDDSQLPKDRFSAERLKGVDSTLKIQPAELGDSAVYLCASSSGTGETQYFGPGTRLLVL.

Of note for this clone: In the same sample, other DNA sequences code for this CDR3. J is TRBJ2-1 and V is TRBV5-1; D is unclear. Germline assignment: CDR1 SGHRS and CDR2 YFSETQ. V was clipped by 4 bases and J by 7 bases, with 9 bases between them. The CDR3 has 12 amino acids. CDR3 DNA: TGCGCCAGCAGCCCAACCGGGAATGAGCAGTTCTTC. Its translation: CASSPTGNEQFF.